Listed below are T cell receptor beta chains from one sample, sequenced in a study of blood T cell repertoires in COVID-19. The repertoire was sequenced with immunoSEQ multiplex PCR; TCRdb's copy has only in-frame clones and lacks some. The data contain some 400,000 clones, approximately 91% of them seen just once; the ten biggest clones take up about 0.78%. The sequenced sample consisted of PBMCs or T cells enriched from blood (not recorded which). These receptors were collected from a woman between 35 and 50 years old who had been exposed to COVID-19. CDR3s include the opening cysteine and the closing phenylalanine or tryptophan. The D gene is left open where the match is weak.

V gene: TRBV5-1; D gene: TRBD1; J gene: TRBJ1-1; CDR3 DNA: TGCGCCAGCAGCAAGGACAGGGGCGTGAACACTGAAGCTTTCTTT; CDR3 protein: CASSKDRGVNTEAFF
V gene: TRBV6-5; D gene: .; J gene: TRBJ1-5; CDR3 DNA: TGTGCCAGCAGTTCGCAGGGGAATCAGCCCCAGCATTTT; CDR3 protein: CASSSQGNQPQHF
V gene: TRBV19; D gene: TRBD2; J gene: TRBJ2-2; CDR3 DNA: TGTGCCAGTAGGGTAACCCCCCAGTGGAGCGGGAGCGGGACCGGGGAGCTGTTTTTT; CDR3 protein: CASRVTPQWSGSGTGELFF
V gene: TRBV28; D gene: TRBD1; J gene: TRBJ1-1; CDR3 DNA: TGTGCCAGCTCCCTAGGCCCGACAGGGGTCCCCGAAGCTTTCTTT; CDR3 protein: CASSLGPTGVPEAFF
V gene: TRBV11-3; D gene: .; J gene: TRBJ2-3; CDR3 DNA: TGTGCCAGCAGGGAGACTTTAAGCACAGATACGCAGTATTTT; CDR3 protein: CASRETLSTDTQYF
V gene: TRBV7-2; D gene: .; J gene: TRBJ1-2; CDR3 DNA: TGTGCCAGCAGCTCATCAGGGAACTATGGCTACACCTTC; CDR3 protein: CASSSSGNYGYTF
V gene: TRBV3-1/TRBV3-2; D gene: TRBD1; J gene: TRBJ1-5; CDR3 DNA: TGTGCCAGCAGCCACGACAGGGGGCGAGGTCAGCCCCAGCATTTT; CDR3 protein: CASSHDRGRGQPQHF
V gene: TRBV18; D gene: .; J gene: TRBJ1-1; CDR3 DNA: TGTGCCAGCTCAGAGATGAACACTGAAGCTTTCTTT; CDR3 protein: CASSEMNTEAFF
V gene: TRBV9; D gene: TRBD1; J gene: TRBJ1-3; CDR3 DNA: TGTGCCAGCAGCGTAGACAGGGGCAGCGACACCATATATTTT; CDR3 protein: CASSVDRGSDTIYF
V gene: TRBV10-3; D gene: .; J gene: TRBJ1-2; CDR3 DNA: TGTGCCATCAGTGTGGGACACTCTACGACCAACTATGGCTACACCTTC; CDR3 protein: CAISVGHSTTNYGYTF
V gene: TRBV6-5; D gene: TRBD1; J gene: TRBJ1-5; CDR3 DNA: TGTGCCAGCAGAGATCAACAGGGGTGGGTTCAGCCCCAGCATTTT; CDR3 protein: CASRDQQGWVQPQHF
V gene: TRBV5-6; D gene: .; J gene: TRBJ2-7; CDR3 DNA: TGTGCCAGCAGCTTAAGGGACTTAGACTACGAGCAGTACTTC; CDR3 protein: CASSLRDLDYEQYF
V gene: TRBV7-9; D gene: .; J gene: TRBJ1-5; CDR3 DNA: TGTGCCAGCACCAACGACTGGGGGGGTCAGCCCCAGCATTTT; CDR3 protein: CASTNDWGGQPQHF
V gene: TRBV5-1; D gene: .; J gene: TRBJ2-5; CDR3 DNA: TGCGCCAGCAGCTTGGAAAAAGGGGCCCAGTACTTC; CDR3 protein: CASSLEKGAQYF
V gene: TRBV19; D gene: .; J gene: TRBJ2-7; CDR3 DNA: TGTGCCAGTAGTATAAAGACAGGAACCTACGAGCAGTACTTC; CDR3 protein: CASSIKTGTYEQYF
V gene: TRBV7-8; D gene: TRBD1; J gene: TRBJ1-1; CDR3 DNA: TGTGCCAGCAGCTTGGGACAGGGTCGAACAGAAGCTTTCTTT; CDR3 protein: CASSLGQGRTEAFF
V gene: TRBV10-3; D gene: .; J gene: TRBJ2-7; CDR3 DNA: TGTGCCATCAGGACAGCAGCTACCGACGAGCAGTACTTC; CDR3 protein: CAIRTAATDEQYF
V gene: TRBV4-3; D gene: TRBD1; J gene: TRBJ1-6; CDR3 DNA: TGCGCCAGCAGCCAAGTTCTCAGGGGGAATTCACCCCTCCACTTT; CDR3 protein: CASSQVLRGNSPLHF
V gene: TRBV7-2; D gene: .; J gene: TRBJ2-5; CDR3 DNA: TGTGCCAGCAGCTTAGCGCCTCGGGGAACGGAGACCCAGTACTTC; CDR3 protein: CASSLAPRGTETQYF
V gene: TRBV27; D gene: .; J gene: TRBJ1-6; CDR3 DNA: TGTGCCAGCAGTTTAGAGGGTGGGTATAATTCACCCCTCCACTTT; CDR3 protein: CASSLEGGYNSPLHF
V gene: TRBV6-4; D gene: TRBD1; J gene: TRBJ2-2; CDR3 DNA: TGTGCCAGCAGTGTTCGACCGCAGGGGGCCGGCACCGGGGAGCTGTTTTTT; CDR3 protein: CASSVRPQGAGTGELFF
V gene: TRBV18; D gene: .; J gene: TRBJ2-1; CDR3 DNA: TGTGCCAGCTCACTGGACAGCGGGGCCATTTACAATGAGCAGTTCTTC; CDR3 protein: CASSLDSGAIYNEQFF
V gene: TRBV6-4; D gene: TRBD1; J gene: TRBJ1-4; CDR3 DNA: TGTGCCAGCAGCAAACGACAGGGGTCGGGGGAAAAACTGTTTTTT; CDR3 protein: CASSKRQGSGEKLFF
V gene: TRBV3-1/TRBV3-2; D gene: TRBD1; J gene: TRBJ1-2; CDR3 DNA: TGTGCCAGCAGCCAAGGACAGGGAGGAGTTCATGGCTACACCTTC; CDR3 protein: CASSQGQGGVHGYTF
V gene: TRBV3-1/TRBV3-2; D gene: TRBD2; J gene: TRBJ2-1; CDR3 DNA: TGTGCCAGCAGCCAATCCCCCTTGGGGCTAGCGGGCTCTACCTCCTACAATGAGCAGTTCTTC; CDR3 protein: CASSQSPLGLAGSTSYNEQFF
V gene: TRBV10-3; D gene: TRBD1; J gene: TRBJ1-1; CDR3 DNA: TGTGCCATCAGTCAGGGGGGGAACACTGAAGCTTTCTTT; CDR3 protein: CAISQGGNTEAFF
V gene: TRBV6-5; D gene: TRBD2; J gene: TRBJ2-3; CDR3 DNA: TGTGCCAGCATAAATGACGGGGGGATGGGTACGCAGTATTTT; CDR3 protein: CASINDGGMGTQYF
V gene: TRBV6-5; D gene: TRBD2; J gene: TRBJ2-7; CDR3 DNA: TGTGCCAGCAGTTACACCGGGACTAGAGGGAACGAGCAGTACTTC; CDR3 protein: CASSYTGTRGNEQYF